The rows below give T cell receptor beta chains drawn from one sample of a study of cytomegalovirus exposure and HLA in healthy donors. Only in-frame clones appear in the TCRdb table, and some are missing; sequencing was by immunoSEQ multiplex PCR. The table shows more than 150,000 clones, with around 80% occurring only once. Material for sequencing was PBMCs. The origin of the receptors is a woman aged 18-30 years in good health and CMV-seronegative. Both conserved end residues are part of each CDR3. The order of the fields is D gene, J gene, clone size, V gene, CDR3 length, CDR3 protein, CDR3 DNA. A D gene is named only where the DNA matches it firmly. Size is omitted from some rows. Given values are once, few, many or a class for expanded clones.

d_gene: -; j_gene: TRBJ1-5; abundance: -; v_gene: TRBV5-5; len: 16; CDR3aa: CASSPSGTAAYQPQHF; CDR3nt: TGTGCCAGCAGCCCTTCCGGGACTGCGGCCTATCAGCCCCAGCATTTT
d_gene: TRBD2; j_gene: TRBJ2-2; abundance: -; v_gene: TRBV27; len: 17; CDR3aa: CASSLTLAGGRTGELFF; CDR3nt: TGTGCCAGCAGTTTGACCCTAGCGGGGGGAAGGACCGGGGAGCTGTTTTTT
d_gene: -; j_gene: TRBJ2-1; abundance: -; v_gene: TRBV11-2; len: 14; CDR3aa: CASSLDRAGNEQFF; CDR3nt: TGTGCCAGCAGCTTAGATAGGGCGGGGAATGAGCAGTTCTTC
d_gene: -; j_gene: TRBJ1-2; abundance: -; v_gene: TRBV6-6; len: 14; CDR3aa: CASSHSTGGSGYTF; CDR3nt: TGTGCCAGCAGTCACTCGACGGGAGGAAGTGGCTACACCTTC
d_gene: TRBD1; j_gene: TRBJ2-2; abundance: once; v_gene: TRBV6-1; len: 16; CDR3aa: CASSVDRVGNTGELFF; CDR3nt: TGTGCCAGCAGTGTGGACAGGGTGGGGAACACCGGGGAGCTGTTTTTT
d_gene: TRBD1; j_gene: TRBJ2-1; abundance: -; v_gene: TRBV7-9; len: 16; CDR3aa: CASSRGQNTKYNEQFF; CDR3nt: TGTGCCAGCAGCCGGGGACAGAACACGAAATACAATGAGCAGTTCTTC
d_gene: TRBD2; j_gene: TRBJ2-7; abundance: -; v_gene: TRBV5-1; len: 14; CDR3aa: CASSLLAGGREQYF; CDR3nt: TGCGCCAGCAGCTTGCTAGCGGGGGGTCGGGAGCAGTACTTC
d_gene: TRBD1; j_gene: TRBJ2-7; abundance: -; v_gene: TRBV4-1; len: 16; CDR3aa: CASSPIKGTGSYEQYF; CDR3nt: TGCGCCAGCAGCCCAATTAAAGGGACAGGGTCCTACGAGCAGTACTTC
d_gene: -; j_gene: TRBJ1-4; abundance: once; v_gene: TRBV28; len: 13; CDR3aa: CAVHSSTNEKLFF; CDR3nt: TGTGCCGTTCACAGTTCAACTAATGAAAAACTGTTTTTT
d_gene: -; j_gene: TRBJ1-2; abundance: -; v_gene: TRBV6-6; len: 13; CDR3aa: CASSLRDTYGYTF; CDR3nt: TGTGCCAGCAGTTTGAGGGACACCTATGGCTACACCTTC
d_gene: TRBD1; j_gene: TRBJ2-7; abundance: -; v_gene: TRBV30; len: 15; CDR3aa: CAWSVEGTVRAEQYF; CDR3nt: TGTGCCTGGAGTGTAGAAGGGACAGTAAGGGCCGAGCAGTACTTC
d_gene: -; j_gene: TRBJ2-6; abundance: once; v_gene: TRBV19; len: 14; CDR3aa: CASRLGGGANVLTF; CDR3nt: TGTGCCAGTAGGTTAGGGGGAGGGGCCAACGTCCTGACTTTC
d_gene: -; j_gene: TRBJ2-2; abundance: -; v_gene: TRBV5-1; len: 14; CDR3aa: CATATYNPTGELFF; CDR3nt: TGCGCCACCGCGACATACAATCCCACCGGGGAGCTGTTTTTT
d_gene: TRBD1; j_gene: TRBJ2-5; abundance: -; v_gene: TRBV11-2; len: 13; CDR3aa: CASSSDRGETQYF; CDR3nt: TGTGCCAGCAGCTCCGACAGGGGGGAGACCCAGTACTTC
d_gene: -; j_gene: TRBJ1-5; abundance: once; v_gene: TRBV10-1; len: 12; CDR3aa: CASADNNQPQHF; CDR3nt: TGCGCCAGCGCTGACAACAATCAGCCCCAGCATTTT
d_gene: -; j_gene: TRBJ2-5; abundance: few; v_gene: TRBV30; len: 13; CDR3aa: CAWGNGDQETQYF; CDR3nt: TGTGCCTGGGGCAACGGGGACCAAGAGACCCAGTACTTC
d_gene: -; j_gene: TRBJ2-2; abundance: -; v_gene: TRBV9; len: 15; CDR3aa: CASSVVPVSTGELFF; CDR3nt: TGTGCCAGCAGCGTAGTTCCAGTATCCACCGGGGAGCTGTTTTTT
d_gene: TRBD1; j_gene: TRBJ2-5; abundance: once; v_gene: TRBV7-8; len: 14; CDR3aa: CASSLATGKETQYF; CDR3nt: TGTGCCAGCAGCTTAGCGACAGGGAAGGAGACCCAGTACTTC
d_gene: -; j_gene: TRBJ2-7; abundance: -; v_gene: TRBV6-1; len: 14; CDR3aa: CASSESIRVYEQYF; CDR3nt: TGTGCCAGCAGTGAGTCTATTCGGGTCTACGAGCAGTACTTC
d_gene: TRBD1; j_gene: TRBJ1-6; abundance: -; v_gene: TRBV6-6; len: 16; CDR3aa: CASSPNRGSYNSPLHF; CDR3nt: TGTGCCAGCAGTCCCAACAGGGGATCCTATAATTCACCCCTCCACTTT
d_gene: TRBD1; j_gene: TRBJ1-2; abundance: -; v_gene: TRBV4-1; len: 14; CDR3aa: CASSQPTGGRGYTF; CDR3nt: TGCGCCAGCAGCCAACCTACAGGGGGAAGGGGCTACACCTTC
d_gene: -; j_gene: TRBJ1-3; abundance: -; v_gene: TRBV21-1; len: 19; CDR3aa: CASSKDLSRLSKPGNTIYF; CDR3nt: TGTGCCAGCAGCAAAGACCTCTCGCGGCTCTCTAAGCCTGGAAACACCATATATTTT
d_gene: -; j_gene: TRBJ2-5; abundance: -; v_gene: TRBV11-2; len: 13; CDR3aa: CASSGGIQETQYF; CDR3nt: TGTGCCAGCAGCGGGGGGATACAAGAGACCCAGTACTTC
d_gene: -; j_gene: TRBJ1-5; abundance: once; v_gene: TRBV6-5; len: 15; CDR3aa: CASRPQGYSNQPQHF; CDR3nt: TGTGCCAGCAGACCCCAGGGTTATAGCAATCAGCCCCAGCATTTT
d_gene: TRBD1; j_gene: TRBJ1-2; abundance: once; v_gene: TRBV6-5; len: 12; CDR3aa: CASRTGQVGYTF; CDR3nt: TGTGCCAGTCGCACCGGACAGGTTGGCTACACCTTC
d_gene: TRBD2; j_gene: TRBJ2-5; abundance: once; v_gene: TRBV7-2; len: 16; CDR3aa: CASSPFAGGVGETQYF; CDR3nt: TGTGCCAGCAGCCCCTTCGCGGGGGGGGTGGGGGAGACCCAGTACTTC
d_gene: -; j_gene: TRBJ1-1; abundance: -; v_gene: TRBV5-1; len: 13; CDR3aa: CASSFPGDTEAFF; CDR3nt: TGCGCCAGCAGCTTCCCAGGGGACACTGAAGCTTTCTTT
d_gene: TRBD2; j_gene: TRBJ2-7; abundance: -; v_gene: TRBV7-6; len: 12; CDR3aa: CASSSRGGRMYF; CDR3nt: TGTGCCAGCAGCTCACGCGGGGGTAGAATGTACTTC
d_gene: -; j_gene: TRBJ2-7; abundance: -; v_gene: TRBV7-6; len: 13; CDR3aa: CASSPDRLYEQYF; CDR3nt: TGTGCCAGCAGCCCCGACAGACTGTACGAGCAGTACTTC
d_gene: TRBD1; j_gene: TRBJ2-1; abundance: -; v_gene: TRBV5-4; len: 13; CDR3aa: CASSQTGDNEQFF; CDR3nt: TGTGCCAGCAGCCAAACAGGGGACAATGAGCAGTTCTTC
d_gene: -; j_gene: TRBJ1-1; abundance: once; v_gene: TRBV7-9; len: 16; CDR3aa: CSSSLGAGGRWLEAFF; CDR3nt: TGTTCCAGCAGCTTAGGGGCCGGGGGGCGATGGCTTGAAGCTTTCTTT
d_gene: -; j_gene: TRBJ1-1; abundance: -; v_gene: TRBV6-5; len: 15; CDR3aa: CASSGEPSGHTEAFF; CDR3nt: TGTGCCAGCAGTGGAGAACCGTCAGGGCACACTGAAGCTTTCTTT
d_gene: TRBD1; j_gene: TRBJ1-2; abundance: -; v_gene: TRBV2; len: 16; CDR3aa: CASSGETGGISYGYTF; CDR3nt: TGTGCCAGCAGTGGGGAGACAGGGGGCATTAGCTATGGCTACACCTTC
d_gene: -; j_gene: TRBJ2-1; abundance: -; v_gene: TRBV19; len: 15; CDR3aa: CASSTIGGAYNEQFF; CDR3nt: TGTGCCAGTAGTACAATTGGGGGGGCGTACAATGAGCAGTTCTTC
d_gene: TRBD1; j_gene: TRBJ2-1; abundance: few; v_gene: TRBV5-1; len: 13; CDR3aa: CASSWDRTGEQFF; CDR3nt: TGCGCCAGCAGCTGGGACAGGACGGGGGAGCAGTTCTTC
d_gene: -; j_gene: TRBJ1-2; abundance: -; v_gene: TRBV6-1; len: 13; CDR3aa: CASRLDSGSGYTF; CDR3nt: TGTGCCAGCAGGTTGGACTCCGGGAGTGGCTACACCTTC
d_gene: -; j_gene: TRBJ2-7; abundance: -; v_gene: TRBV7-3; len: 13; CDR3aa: CASSLRGDYEQYF; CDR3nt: TGTGCCAGCAGCTTAAGGGGGGACTACGAGCAGTACTTC
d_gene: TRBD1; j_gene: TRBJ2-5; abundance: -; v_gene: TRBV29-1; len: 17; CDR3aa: CSAIRGRDRGLRETQYF; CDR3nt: TGCAGCGCTATCAGGGGAAGAGACAGGGGACTTCGGGAGACCCAGTACTTC
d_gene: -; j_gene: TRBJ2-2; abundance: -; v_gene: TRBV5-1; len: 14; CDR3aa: CASSLVANTGELFF; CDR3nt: TGCGCCAGCAGCTTGGTAGCGAACACCGGGGAGCTGTTTTTT
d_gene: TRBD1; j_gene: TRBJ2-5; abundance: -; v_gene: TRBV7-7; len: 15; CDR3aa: CASSFGRTGQETQYF; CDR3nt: TGTGCTAGCAGCTTTGGTAGGACAGGGCAAGAGACCCAGTACTTC
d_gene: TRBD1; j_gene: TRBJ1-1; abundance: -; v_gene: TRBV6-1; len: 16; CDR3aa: CASSGGQGRRNTEAFF; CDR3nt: TGTGCCAGCAGTGGGGGACAGGGTCGGAGGAACACTGAAGCTTTCTTT